What follows describes a single T cell receptor (beta chain). This sample is part of a study of cytomegalovirus exposure and HLA in healthy donors. The PCR ran on 60 Vbeta and 13 Jbeta primers. Method: immunoSEQ multiplex PCR; TCRdb's copy keeps in-frame clones and lacks some. The data contain about 79,000 clones, 67% of them singletons. V was clipped by 5 bases and J by 1 base, with 6 bases between them. Germline assignment: CDR1 LNHDA and CDR2 SQIVND (reference sequence). The CDR3 has 12 residues. The sequence was collected from a woman aged 45 to 65 in good health and CMV-seropositive. The sample comprised PBMCs. V is TRBV19 and J is TRBJ2-7; D is uncertain. CDR3 sequence (DNA): TGTGCCAGTAGTTCAGGTTCCTACGAGCAGTACTTC. This sequence encodes CASSSGSYEQYF.